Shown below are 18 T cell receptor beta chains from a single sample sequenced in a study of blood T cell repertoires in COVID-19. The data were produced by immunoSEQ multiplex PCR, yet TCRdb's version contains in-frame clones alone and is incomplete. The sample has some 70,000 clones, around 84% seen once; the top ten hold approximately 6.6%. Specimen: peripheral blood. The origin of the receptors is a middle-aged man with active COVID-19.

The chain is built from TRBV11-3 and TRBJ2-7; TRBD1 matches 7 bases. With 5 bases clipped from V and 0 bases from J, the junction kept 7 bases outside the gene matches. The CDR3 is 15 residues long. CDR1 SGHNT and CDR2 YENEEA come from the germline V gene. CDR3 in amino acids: CASSKRTGHSYEQYV. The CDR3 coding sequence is TGTGCCAGCAGCAAACGGACAGGCCACTCCTACGAGCAGTACGTC.

The CDR3 coding sequence is TGTGCCAGCTCTGGGGGACTAGTGTCCCCCGGGGAGCTGTTTTTT. This encodes CASSGGLVSPGELFF. The chain carries TRBV11-2 and TRBJ2-2, with TRBD2 identical over 8 bases. The germline CDR1 and CDR2 sequences are SGHAT and FQNNGV. CDR3 size: 15 residues. V was clipped by 8 bases and J by 6 bases; unmatched bases: 11.

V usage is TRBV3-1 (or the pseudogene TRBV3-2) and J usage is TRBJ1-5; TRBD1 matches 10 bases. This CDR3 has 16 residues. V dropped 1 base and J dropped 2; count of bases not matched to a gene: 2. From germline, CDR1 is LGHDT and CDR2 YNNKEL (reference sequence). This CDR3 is CASSQAGTGGNQPQHF. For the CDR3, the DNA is TGTGCCAGCAGCCAAGCCGGGACAGGGGGCAATCAGCCCCAGCATTTT.

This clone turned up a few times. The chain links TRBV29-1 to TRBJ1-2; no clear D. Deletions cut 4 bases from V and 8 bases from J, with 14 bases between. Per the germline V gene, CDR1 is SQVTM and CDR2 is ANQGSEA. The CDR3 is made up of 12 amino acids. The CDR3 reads CSVAEGSFGYTF. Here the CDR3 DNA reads TGCAGCGTTGCGGAGGGCTCCTTCGGCTACACCTTC.

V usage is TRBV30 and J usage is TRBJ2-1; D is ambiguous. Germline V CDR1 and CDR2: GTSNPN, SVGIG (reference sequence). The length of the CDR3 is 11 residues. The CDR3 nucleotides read TGTGTCATGGAGAGGCGCCATGAGCAGTTCTTC. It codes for CVMERRHEQFF.

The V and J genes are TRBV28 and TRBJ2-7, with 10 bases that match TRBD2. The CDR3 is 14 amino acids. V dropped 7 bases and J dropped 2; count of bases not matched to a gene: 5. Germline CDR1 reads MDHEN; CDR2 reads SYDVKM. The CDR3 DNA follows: TGTGCCAGCAAAGCGGGAGGGCCGGCCTACGAGCAGTACGTC. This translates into CASKAGGPAYEQYV.

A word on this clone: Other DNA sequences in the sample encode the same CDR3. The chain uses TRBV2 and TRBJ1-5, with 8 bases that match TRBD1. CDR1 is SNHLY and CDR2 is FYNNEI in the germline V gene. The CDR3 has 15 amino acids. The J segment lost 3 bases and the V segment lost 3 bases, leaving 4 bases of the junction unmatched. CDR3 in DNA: TGTGCCAGCAGTGACGAACAGGGGGTCAATCAGCCCCAGCATTTT. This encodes CASSDEQGVNQPQHF.

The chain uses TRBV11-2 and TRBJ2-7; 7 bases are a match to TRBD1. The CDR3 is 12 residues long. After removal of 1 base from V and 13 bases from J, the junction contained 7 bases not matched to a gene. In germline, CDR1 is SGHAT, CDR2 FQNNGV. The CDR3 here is CASSLVGTAIYF. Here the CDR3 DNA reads TGTGCCAGCAGCTTAGTTGGGACAGCAATTTACTTC.

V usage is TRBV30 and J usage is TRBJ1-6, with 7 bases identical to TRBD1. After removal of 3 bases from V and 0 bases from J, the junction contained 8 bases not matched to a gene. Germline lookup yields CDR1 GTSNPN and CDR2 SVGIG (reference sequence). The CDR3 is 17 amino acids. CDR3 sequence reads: CAWSGQVRSSYNSPLHF. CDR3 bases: TGTGCCTGGAGCGGACAGGTCCGGAGCTCCTATAATTCACCCCTCCACTTT.

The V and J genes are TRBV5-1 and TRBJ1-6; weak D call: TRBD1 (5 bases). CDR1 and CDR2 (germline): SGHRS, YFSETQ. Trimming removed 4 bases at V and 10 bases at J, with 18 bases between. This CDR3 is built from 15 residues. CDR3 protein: CASSRVGGVSSPLHF. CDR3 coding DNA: TGCGCCAGCAGCCGAGTGGGAGGGGTGTCATCACCCCTCCACTTT.

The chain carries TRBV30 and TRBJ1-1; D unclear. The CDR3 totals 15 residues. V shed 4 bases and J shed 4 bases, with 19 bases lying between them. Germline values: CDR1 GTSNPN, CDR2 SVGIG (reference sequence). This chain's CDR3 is CAWIGAGSRGTEAFF. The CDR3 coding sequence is TGTGCCTGGATAGGCGCGGGATCGAGAGGCACTGAAGCTTTCTTT.

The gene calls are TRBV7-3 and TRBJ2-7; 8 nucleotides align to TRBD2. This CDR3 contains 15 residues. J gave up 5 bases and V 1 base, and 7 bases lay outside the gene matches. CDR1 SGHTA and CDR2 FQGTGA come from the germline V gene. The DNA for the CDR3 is TGTGCCAGCAGCTTAAAATTAGCGGGGAAAGACGAGCAGTACTTC. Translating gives CASSLKLAGKDEQYF.

CDR3: CASSPTGTSGSHEQFF. The CDR3 nucleotides are TGTGCCAGCAGCCCGACCGGGACTAGCGGGAGCCATGAGCAGTTCTTC. The chain employs TRBV3-1 (or the pseudogene TRBV3-2) and TRBJ2-1; 14 bases line up with TRBD2. J gave up 8 bases and V 4 bases, and 7 bases lay outside the gene matches. This CDR3 is 16 amino acids long. Germline CDR1 is LGHDT and CDR2 is YNNKEL (reference sequence).

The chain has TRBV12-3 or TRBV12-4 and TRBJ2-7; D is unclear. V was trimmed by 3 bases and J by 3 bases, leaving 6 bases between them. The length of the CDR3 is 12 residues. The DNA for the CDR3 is TGTGCCAGCAGTTTGGTAGTCTACGAGCAGTACGTC. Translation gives CASSLVVYEQYV.

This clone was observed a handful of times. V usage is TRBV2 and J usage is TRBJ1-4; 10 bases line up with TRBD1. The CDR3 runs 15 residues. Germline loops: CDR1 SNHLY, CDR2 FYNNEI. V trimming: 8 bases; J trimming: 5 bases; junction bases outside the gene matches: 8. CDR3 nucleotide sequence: TGTGCCAGCGGTAGGGACAGGGGCCAGAATGAAAAACTGTTTTTT. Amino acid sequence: CASGRDRGQNEKLFF.

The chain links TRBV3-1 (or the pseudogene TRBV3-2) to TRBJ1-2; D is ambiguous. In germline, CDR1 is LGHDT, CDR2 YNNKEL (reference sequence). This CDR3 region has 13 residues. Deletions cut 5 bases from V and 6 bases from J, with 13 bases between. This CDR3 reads CASSFSSADGYTF. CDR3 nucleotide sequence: TGTGCCAGCAGCTTCAGCTCCGCGGATGGCTACACCTTC.

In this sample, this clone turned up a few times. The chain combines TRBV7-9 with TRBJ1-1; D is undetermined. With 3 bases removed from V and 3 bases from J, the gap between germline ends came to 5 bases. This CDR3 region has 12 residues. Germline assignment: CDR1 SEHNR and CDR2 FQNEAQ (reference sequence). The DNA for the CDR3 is TGTGCCAGCAGCTTCGCAGACACTGAAGCTTTCTTT. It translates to CASSFADTEAFF. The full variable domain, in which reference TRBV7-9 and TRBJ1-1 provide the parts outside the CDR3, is DTGVSQNPRHKITKRGQNVTFRCDPISEHNRLYWYRQTLGQGPEFLTYFQNEAQLEKSRLLSDRFSAERPKGSFSTLEIQRTEQGDSAMYLCASSFADTEAFFGQGTRLTVV.

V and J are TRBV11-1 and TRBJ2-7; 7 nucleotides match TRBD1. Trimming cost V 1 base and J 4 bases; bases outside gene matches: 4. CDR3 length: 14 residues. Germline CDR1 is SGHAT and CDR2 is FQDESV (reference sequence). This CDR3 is CASSLGTGPYEQYF. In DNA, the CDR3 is TGTGCCAGCAGCTTAGGGACAGGCCCGTACGAGCAGTACTTC. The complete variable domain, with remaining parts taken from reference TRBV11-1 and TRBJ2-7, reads EAEVAQSPRYKITEKSQAVAFWCDPISGHATLYWYRQILGQGPELLVQFQDESVVDDSQLPKDRFSAERLKGVDSTLKIQPAELGDSAMYLCASSLGTGPYEQYFGPGTRLTVT.